This TCR beta chain was profiled in a study of Ad26.COV2.S vaccination and SARS-CoV-2 variants (dated by TCRdb to the early 2020s). For the study in its entirety: Donors in the vaccine arm were drawn from COV1001, a phase I-IIa trial of Ad26.COV2.S in healthy adults that was multicentre, randomized, double-blind and placebo-controlled. TCRbeta repertoire sequencing served as the tool for gauging how specific and how broad the SARS-CoV-2-reactive T cell receptors were following Ad26.COV2.S vaccination. The TCR-sequenced set comprised approximately 30 samples: some 20 Ad26.COV2.S vaccine recipients, 5 placebo recipients and 8 SARS-CoV-2 convalescent individuals. Dosing of Ad26.COV2.S was intramuscular, at either 5x10^10 or 1x10^11 viral particles, delivered as one shot or as two shots spaced 56 days apart. Trial participants were randomized into five groups of five, in which low-dose or high-dose Ad26.COV2.S was given once or twice, or placebo was given on both occasions. Investigators did not know the trial group allocation while performing experiments and assessing outcomes.

Paper-wide results and their limitations: Non-spike TCR breadth was comparable between vaccine and placebo recipients, consistent with the vaccine containing only spike. After vaccination, spike-specific CD8+ and CD4+ T cell responses were reported to show substantial breadth. Ad26.COV2.S recipients had higher spike-specific TCR breadth than placebo recipients (P = 0.0014). Comparing responses between vaccine doses or regimens was not something the study was powered to do. The authors noted that the TCR breadth and depth analyses may have underestimated total T cell responses.

According to the study, the label for this sample's treatment or condition signals: about 20 received Ad26.COV2.S at low or high dose, single or two shots; 5 received placebo; per-sample allocation not given. Repertoires of vaccine and placebo recipients were sequenced from samples taken on day 63 after the first injection. In Cohort 1b, 20 to 25 adults aged 18-55 years were enrolled at a single site in Boston, USA, between 29 July and 7 August 2020. Ad26.COV2.S was a replication-incompetent adenovirus type 26 vector that expressed a prefusion-stabilized SARS-CoV-2 spike protein derived from the original Wuhan strain. The immunoSEQ Assay was the method used to sequence TCRbeta CDR3 regions. After extraction, genomic DNA underwent amplification by bias-controlled multiplex PCR, followed by high-throughput sequencing. From the authors' description of their analysis: Collapsing and filtering of sequences were performed to quantify the absolute abundance of each unique TCRbeta CDR3 region. T cell fraction was estimated by normalizing TCRbeta template counts to usable DNA, which was measured by amplifying reference genes present in all nucleated cells. Repertoire TCRs were annotated as SARS-CoV-2-specific by exact matching of V gene, CDR3 amino acid sequence and J gene to a known reactive TCR set. MIRA supplied the reference SARS-CoV-2 TCR set, which was filtered for enrichment in COVID-19-positive ImmuneCODE repertoires so that public or cross-reactive TCRs were removed. Based on the MIRA antigens, annotated TCRs were further analysed at the level of specific ORF or position within ORF. Breadth was defined as annotated unique rearrangements over total unique productive rearrangements; depth was the summed frequency of those rearrangements. TCR breadth was compared between groups using two-sided Wilcoxon rank-sum tests. TCRdb retrieved this table from immuneACCESS and kept in-frame rearrangements only. Not all clones are present; in checked studies, unresolved V genes account for under half, and no reason is known for the remainder. That table furnishes V, J and clone size, whereas the DNA furnished D and trimming. A total of 350,000 to 500,000 clones appear in this sample, 80% to 95% of them only once. About 4.4% of the sample goes to the ten largest clones.

About this clone: The antigen this receptor binds is unknown. No quality values exist for individual bases; no much larger clone is one base distant. Other DNA variants within this sample encode the same CDR3.

Specimen: peripheral blood, collected in a trial of Ad26.COV2.S vaccine versus placebo. This clonotype originated in a person between 18 and 65 years old who received the Ad26.COV2.S COVID-19 vaccine or a placebo.

The CDR3 reads CASSQDRTGELFF. The DNA sequence is TGTGCCAGCAGCCAAGATCGAACCGGGGAGCTGTTTTTT. This sequence uses TRBV4-2 and TRBJ2-2; no D gene can be assigned with confidence. V lost 0 bases and J lost 5 bases; the stretch between them is 4 bases long. Including cysteine and phenylalanine, the CDR3 has 13 amino acids. Just the 39-base CDR3 DNA is kept, in frame starting at base 1. From a lookup of the germline V gene, CDR1 and CDR2 are LGHNA and YNFKEQ.